A single sample is the source of the 8 T cell receptor beta chains below, sequenced in a study of identical twins. TCRdb ran MiXCR on the 5' RACE reads and lists one entry per CDR3 protein. Here the sample spans roughly 1,500,000 distinct CDR3 sequences, more than 30% being singletons. Sequencing was carried out using cord blood. The source is a newborn girl in good health.

The chain carries TRBV4-1 and TRBJ1-2; TRBD1 agrees at 8 bases. Germline V lookup: CDR1 MGHRA, CDR2 YSYEKL. Trimming removed 2 bases from V and 6 bases from J; junction bases left unmatched: 17. The CDR3 has 18 residues. The CDR3, as DNA: TGCGCCAGCAGCCAACCTCCCTACAGGGGGTGGCTTCGAGATGGCTACACCTTC. Encoded protein: CASSQPPYRGWLRDGYTF.

Details on this clonotype: Relative to the germline gene, one junction end is altered; a read error may explain this. The chain is built from TRBV3-1 and TRBJ2-7; D ambiguous. The CDR3 consists of 12 residues. Germline CDR1 and CDR2: LGHDT and YNNKEL (reference sequence). Written as DNA, the CDR3 is TGTGCCAGCATCCAAGAGCCCACGGAGCAGTACTTC. Its translation is CASIQEPTEQYF.

This clonotype came up a few times. The CDR3 is CASSKQGGGTEAFF. CDR3 coding DNA: TGTGCCAGCAGTAAACAGGGAGGGGGCACTGAAGCTTTCTTT. The V and J genes are TRBV6-1 and TRBJ1-1, with a tentative D call TRBD1 (6 bases). CDR1 is MNHNS and CDR2 is SASEGT in the germline V gene. The V and J ends lost 5 bases and 4 bases respectively, with 14 bases between them. This CDR3 is 14 amino acids long.

The chain combines TRBV7-6 with TRBJ2-7, with a tentative D call TRBD2 (5 bases). The CDR3 spans 11 residues. The germline CDR1 and CDR2 sequences are SGHVS and FNYEAQ. Trimming shortened V by 8 bases and J by 4 bases, and 9 bases separated the two germline ends. CDR3 residues: CASGSPYEQYF. Written as DNA, the CDR3 is TGTGCCAGCGGGAGCCCTTACGAGCAGTACTTC.

This clonotype was detected a few times. The rearrangement joins TRBV25-1 to TRBJ2-7; D may be TRBD1 (6 bases). Germline V gene lookup returns CDR1 MGHDK and CDR2 SYGVNS. The CDR3 extends over 17 amino acids. Trimming removed 3 bases at V and 3 bases at J, with 21 bases between. CDR3 region: CASSDGPPDRMGYEQYF. DNA for the CDR3: TGTGCCAGCAGTGACGGGCCTCCTGACAGGATGGGCTACGAGCAGTACTTC.

A single count supports this clonotype. This sequence joins TRBV9 and TRBJ2-7; 10 bases are shared with TRBD1. Germline loops: CDR1 SGDLS, CDR2 YYNGEE. After removal of 5 bases from V and 4 bases from J, the junction contained 9 bases not matched to a gene. This CDR3 has 15 amino acids. CDR3 residues: CASSRSLGQGYEQYF. In DNA form, the CDR3 reads TGTGCCAGCAGTCGTAGTTTGGGACAGGGGTACGAGCAGTACTTC.

This clonotype appeared a few times. The gene calls are TRBV12-3 or TRBV12-4 and TRBJ1-1; no reliable D call. The CDR3 runs to 14 residues. V gave up 6 bases and J gave up 2 bases, with 13 bases separating them. CDR3 loop: CASRDGRLNTEAFF. The CDR3 DNA reads TGTGCCAGCAGGGACGGGCGGTTAAACACTGAAGCTTTCTTT.

This clonotype was detected only a few times. V and J are TRBV20-1 and TRBJ2-3; D possibly uses TRBD1 or TRBD2 (6 bases each). Trimming shortened V by 3 bases and J by 4 bases, and 14 bases separated the two germline ends. The CDR3 sequence is 14 residues long. Per germline, CDR1 DFQATT and CDR2 SNEGSKA (reference sequence). This chain's CDR3 is CSASGRGGPDTQYF. The DNA for the CDR3 is TGCAGTGCTAGCGGCAGGGGAGGCCCAGATACGCAGTATTTT.